The 21 T cell receptor beta chains reported below all come from one sample, sequenced in a study of blood T cell repertoires in COVID-19. The method was immunoSEQ multiplex PCR; TCRdb's version includes in-frame clones alone and lacks a portion of them. The profile shows under 200,000 clones, around 86% of them singletons. What was sequenced was peripheral blood. These receptors were obtained from a man aged 55 to 69 with COVID-19, enrolled during active disease.

The V call is TRBV24-1, the J call TRBJ2-7; D is uncertain. The CDR3 consists of 16 residues. Trimming shortened V by 4 bases and J by 7 bases, and 22 bases separated the two germline ends. CDR1 KGHDR and CDR2 SFDVKD come from the germline V gene. The DNA for the CDR3 is TGTGCCACCAGTGACCCTACCCCGGGTCGTATCGGGGAGCAGTACTTC. Protein sequence: CATSDPTPGRIGEQYF.

The chain has TRBV5-6 and TRBJ1-3, with D uncertain. Germline V gene lookup returns CDR1 SGHDT and CDR2 YYEEEE. The CDR3 runs 14 residues. V was shortened by 7 bases and J by 7 bases, with 18 bases between the two germline ends. CDR3 sequence reads: CASQIAGGVNTIYF. Written as DNA, the CDR3 is TGTGCCAGCCAGATAGCGGGAGGTGTGAACACCATATATTTT. The variable domain in full, completed from reference TRBV5-6 and TRBJ1-3, reads DAGVTQSPTHLIKTRGQQVTLRCSPKSGHDTVSWYQQALGQGPQFIFQYYEEEERQRGNFPDRFSGHQFPNYSSELNVNALLLGDSALYLCASQIAGGVNTIYFGEGSWLTVV.

This clone was found a few times. DNA of the CDR3: TGTGCCAGTAGTACAAGACCGGGACTAATCTACGAGCAGTACTTC. This encodes CASSTRPGLIYEQYF. The chain uses TRBV19 and TRBJ2-7, with 7 positions matching TRBD2. Germline CDR1 is LNHDA and CDR2 is SQIVND (reference sequence). CDR3 length: 15 amino acids. The trim removed 4 bases at V and 3 bases at J, leaving 9 bases unmatched.

The CDR3 region has the DNA TGTGCCAGCAGCTACCGGGACAGGGAATACAATGAGCAGTTCTTC. Translating gives CASSYRDREYNEQFF. V and J are TRBV5-8 and TRBJ2-1; the match to TRBD1 covers 9 bases. This CDR3 is 15 amino acids long. The germline gives CDR1 SGHTS, CDR2 YDEGEE. The J segment lost 4 bases and the V segment lost 3 bases, leaving 5 bases of the junction unmatched.

This clone was observed a single time. DNA of the CDR3: TGTGCCAGCAGCTTAAGCGGACAGGGGCCAGTTGAAGCTTTCTTT. The encoded protein is CASSLSGQGPVEAFF. The rearrangement joins TRBV7-3 to TRBJ1-1; 9 bases line up with TRBD1. Germline assignment: CDR1 SGHTA and CDR2 FQGTGA. V was clipped by 1 base and J by 7 bases; unmatched bases: 7. CDR3 length equals 15 residues. Full variable domain (remainder filled in from reference TRBV7-3 and TRBJ1-1): GAGVSQTPSNKVTEKGKYVELRCDPISGHTALYWYRQSLGQGPEFLIYFQGTGAADDSGLPNDRFFAVRPEGSVSTLKIQRTERGDSAVYLCASSLSGQGPVEAFFGQGTRLTVV.

This chain uses TRBV6-5 with TRBJ1-2; 7 positions match TRBD1. The length of the CDR3 is 14 residues. Trimming removed 7 bases from V and 6 bases from J; junction bases left unmatched: 11. Germline V gives CDR1 MNHEY, CDR2 SVGAGI. The CDR3 bases are TGTGCCAGCAACCTTAAGACAGGGATCGATGGCTACACCTTC. Its translation is CASNLKTGIDGYTF.

The V and J genes are TRBV6-1 and TRBJ2-5, with 9 positions matching TRBD2. With 1 base clipped from V and 1 base from J, the junction kept 4 bases outside the gene matches. Germline V gives CDR1 MNHNS, CDR2 SASEGT. This CDR3 region has 16 residues. CDR3 residues: CASSEVASGAQETQYF. CDR3 DNA: TGTGCCAGCAGTGAAGTGGCTAGCGGGGCCCAAGAGACCCAGTACTTC.

V usage is TRBV6-2 or TRBV6-3 and J usage is TRBJ1-2, with D perhaps TRBD1 (6 bases). V was trimmed by 2 bases and J by 7 bases, leaving 17 bases between them. This CDR3 is built from 15 residues. The V gene's germline CDR1 is MNHEY and CDR2 SVGEGT. The CDR3 loop is CASSYRGEGVFGYTF. In DNA, the CDR3 is TGTGCCAGCAGTTACCGCGGGGAGGGGGTGTTTGGCTACACCTTC.

V gene TRBV6-5 combines with J gene TRBJ2-1; perhaps TRBD1 as D (6 bases). Trimming removed 3 bases at V and 5 bases at J, with 8 bases between. CDR1 MNHEY and CDR2 SVGAGI come from the germline V gene. This CDR3 contains 13 residues. CDR3 protein: CASSYGQHNEQFF. As DNA, the CDR3 is TGTGCCAGCAGTTATGGACAGCACAATGAGCAGTTCTTC.

The chain combines TRBV5-6 with TRBJ2-7; D is perhaps TRBD2 (5 bases). The germline V and J ends were trimmed by 0 bases and 3 bases, with 16 bases remaining between them. Germline V gene lookup returns CDR1 SGHDT and CDR2 YYEEEE. CDR3 size: 16 residues. DNA for the CDR3: TGTGCCAGCAGCTTGGTGCCCCTGCGGGTGGGCTACGAGCAGTACTTC. Amino acid sequence: CASSLVPLRVGYEQYF.

This chain links TRBV18 with TRBJ1-2, with 9 bases identical to TRBD1. V lost 8 bases and J lost 6; bases outside the gene matches: 13. Germline V gene lookup returns CDR1 KGHSH and CDR2 LQKENI. CDR3 length: 15 amino acids. This CDR3 is CASQADYGTGNGYTF. CDR3 DNA: TGTGCCAGCCAAGCAGATTACGGGACAGGGAATGGCTACACCTTC.

The J gene is TRBJ1-2, the V gene TRBV12-3 or TRBV12-4; possibly TRBD1 for D (6 bases). The CDR3 runs 13 residues. With 6 bases removed from V and 6 bases from J, the gap between germline ends came to 14 bases. This CDR3 is CASSPGTTNGYTF. The CDR3 DNA follows: TGTGCCAGCAGCCCAGGGACAACCAATGGCTACACCTTC.

The V call is TRBV29-1, the J call TRBJ1-1; the match to TRBD1 covers 7 bases. The CDR3 runs 12 residues. Germline values: CDR1 SQVTM, CDR2 ANQGSEA. V lost 5 bases to trimming and J lost 7 bases; unmatched junction nucleotides: 7. The chain's CDR3 is CSVRGQAGEAFF. CDR3 sequence (DNA): TGCAGCGTTCGTGGACAGGCCGGTGAAGCTTTCTTT. Complete variable domain (other parts from reference TRBV29-1 and TRBJ1-1): SAVISQKPSRDICQRGTSLTIQCQVDSQVTMMFWYRQQPGQSLTLIATANQGSEATYESGFVIDKFPISRPNLTFSTLTVSNMSPEDSSIYLCSVRGQAGEAFFGQGTRLTVV.

The chain joins TRBV19 to TRBJ2-6; possibly TRBD2 for D (5 bases). The CDR3 is 13 amino acids. Germline values: CDR1 LNHDA, CDR2 SQIVND (reference sequence). Trimming removed 11 bases at V and 0 bases at J, with 8 bases between. CDR3 region: CAVAGSGANVLTF. The CDR3 DNA reads TGTGCCGTTGCGGGCTCTGGGGCCAACGTCCTGACTTTC.

The chain links TRBV5-1 to TRBJ2-5, with D possibly being TRBD1 (6 bases). V was cut by 4 bases and J by 2 bases, with 12 bases left in between. The CDR3 runs to 14 residues. Germline V gene sequence: CDR1 SGHRS, CDR2 YFSETQ. The CDR3 region has the DNA TGCGCCAGCAGCCTGGGACATCTACAAGAGACCCAGTACTTC. Its protein product is CASSLGHLQETQYF.

The gene calls are TRBV5-1 and TRBJ2-7, with TRBD2 matching 14 bases. Looked up from germline, CDR1 is SGHRS and CDR2 is YFSETQ. The CDR3 contains 17 residues. V dropped 0 bases and J dropped 5; count of bases not matched to a gene: 7. For the CDR3, the DNA is TGCGCCAGCAGCTTGGGACTAGCGGGAGGGCCTGGGAACGAGCAGTACTTC. Translation gives CASSLGLAGGPGNEQYF.

J is TRBJ1-6 and V is TRBV11-1; 8 bases match TRBD1. This CDR3 is built from 16 residues. Per germline, CDR1 SGHAT and CDR2 FQDESV (reference sequence). V lost 5 bases to trimming and J lost 8 bases; unmatched junction nucleotides: 11. The CDR3 DNA reads TGTGCCAGCAGCCGCCTAAGGGCAGGGGGCGATTCACCCCTCCACTTT. Its translation is CASSRLRAGGDSPLHF.

The sample holds one count of this clone. This chain links TRBV5-8 with TRBJ2-3; 8 nucleotides agree with TRBD2. This CDR3 contains 15 residues. Germline V gene sequence: CDR1 SGHTS, CDR2 YDEGEE. The ends lost 2 bases at V and 1 base at J; junction bases unmatched: 3. CDR3 loop: CASSFLGLGTDTQYF. The DNA for the CDR3 is TGTGCCAGCAGCTTCCTGGGACTAGGCACAGATACGCAGTATTTT.

The chain carries TRBV11-2 and TRBJ2-1, with TRBD2 as a possible D gene (5 bases). CDR1 and CDR2 from the germline V gene are SGHAT and FQNNGV. With 3 bases removed from V and 7 bases from J, the gap between germline ends came to 10 bases. The CDR3 has 13 residues. The CDR3 here is CASSFPGINEQFF. CDR3 DNA: TGTGCCAGCAGCTTTCCGGGGATTAATGAGCAGTTCTTC.

This chain uses TRBV12-3 or TRBV12-4 with TRBJ1-2, with D possibly matching TRBD1 (6 bases). Trimming took off 8 bases at V and 6 bases at J, with 16 bases between the two ends. This CDR3 spans 13 amino acids. CDR3 sequence: CASSVRGADGYTF. CDR3 sequence (DNA): TGTGCCAGCTCAGTTCGGGGGGCGGATGGCTACACCTTC.

J is TRBJ1-1 and V is TRBV5-1, with D maybe TRBD1 (5 bases). Trimming removed 0 bases from V and 1 base from J, with 10 bases in between. The CDR3 length is 15 residues. From germline, CDR1 is SGHRS and CDR2 YFSETQ. This CDR3 reads CASSLGWGENTEAFF. The CDR3 DNA follows: TGCGCCAGCAGCTTGGGGTGGGGGGAGAACACTGAAGCTTTCTTT.